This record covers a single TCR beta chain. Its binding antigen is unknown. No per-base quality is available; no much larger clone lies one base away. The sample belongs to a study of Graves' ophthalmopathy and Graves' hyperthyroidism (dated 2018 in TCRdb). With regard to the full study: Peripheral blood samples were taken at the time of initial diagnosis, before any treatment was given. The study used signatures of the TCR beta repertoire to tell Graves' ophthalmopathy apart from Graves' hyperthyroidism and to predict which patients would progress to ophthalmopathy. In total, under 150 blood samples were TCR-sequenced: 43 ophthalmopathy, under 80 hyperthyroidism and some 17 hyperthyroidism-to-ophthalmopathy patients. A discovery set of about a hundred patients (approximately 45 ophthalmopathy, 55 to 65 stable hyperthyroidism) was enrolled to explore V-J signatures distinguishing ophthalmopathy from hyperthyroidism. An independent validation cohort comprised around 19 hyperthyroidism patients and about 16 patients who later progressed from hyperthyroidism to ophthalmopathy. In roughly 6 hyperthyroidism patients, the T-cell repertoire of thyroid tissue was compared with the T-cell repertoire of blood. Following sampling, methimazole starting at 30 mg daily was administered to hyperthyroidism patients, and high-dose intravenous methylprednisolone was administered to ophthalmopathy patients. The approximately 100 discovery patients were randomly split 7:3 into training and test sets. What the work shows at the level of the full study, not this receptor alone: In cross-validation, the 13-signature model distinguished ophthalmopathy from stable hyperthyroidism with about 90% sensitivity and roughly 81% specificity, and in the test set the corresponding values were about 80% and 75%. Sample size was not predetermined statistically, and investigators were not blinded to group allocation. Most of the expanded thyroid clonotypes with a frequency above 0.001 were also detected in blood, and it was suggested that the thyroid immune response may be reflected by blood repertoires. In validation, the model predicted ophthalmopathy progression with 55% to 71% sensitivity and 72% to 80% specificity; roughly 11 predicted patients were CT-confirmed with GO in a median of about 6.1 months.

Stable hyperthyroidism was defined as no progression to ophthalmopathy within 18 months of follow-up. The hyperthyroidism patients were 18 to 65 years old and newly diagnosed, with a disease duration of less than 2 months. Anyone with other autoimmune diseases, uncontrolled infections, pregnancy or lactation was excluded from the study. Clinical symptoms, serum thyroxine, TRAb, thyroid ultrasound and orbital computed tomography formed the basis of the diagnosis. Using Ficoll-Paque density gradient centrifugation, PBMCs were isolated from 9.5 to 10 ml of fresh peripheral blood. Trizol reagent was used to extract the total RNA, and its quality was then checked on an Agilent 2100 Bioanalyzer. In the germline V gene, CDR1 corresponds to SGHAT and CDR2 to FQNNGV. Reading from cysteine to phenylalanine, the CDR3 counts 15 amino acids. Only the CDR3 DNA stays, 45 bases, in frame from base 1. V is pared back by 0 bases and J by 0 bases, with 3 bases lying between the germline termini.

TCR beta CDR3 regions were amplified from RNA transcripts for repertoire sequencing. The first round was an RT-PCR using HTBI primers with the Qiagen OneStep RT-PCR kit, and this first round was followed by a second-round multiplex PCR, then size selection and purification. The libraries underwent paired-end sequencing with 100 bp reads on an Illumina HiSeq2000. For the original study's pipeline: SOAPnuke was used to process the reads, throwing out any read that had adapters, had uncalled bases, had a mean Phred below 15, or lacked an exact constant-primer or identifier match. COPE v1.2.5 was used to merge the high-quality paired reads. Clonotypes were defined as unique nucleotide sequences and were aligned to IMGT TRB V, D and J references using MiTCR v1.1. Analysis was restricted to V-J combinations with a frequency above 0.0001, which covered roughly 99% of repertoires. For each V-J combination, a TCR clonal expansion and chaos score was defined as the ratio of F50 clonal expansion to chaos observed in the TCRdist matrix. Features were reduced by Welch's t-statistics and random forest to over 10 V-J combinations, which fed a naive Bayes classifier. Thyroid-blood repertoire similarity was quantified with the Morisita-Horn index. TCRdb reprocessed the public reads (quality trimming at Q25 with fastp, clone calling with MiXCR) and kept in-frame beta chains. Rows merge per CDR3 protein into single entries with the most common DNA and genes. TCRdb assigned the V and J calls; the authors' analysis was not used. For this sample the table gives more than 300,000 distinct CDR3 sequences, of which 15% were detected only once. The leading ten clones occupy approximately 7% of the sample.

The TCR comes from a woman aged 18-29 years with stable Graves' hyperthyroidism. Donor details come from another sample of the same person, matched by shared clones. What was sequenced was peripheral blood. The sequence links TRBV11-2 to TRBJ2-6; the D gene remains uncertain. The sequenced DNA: TGTGCCAGCAGCTTAGACCTCTCTGGGGCCAACGTCCTGACTTTC. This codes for CASSLDLSGANVLTF.